The T cell receptor beta chain under discussion was sequenced for a study of T cells in Graves' hyperthyroidism and ophthalmopathy. Background on the study: The blood sample was taken at first diagnosis, before treatment began. Study-wide findings and caveats: Researchers found most expanded thyroid clonotypes above 0.001 in blood as well. From stable hyperthyroidism, ophthalmopathy was set apart by a 13 V-J model.

RNA transcripts provided the source from which TCR beta CDR3 regions were amplified. The TCR CDR3 first-round RT-PCR relied on the HTBI primer set. TCRdb processed the multiplex PCR reads anew with MiXCR; each CDR3 protein has one entry. Of about 250,000 distinct CDR3 sequences listed, more than 20% are singletons. This clonotype appeared many times. Its antigen remains unidentified. The CDR3 is made up of 15 amino acids. CDR1 KGHSY and CDR2 FQNENV come from the germline V gene. The ends were cut back, 2 bases at V and 0 bases at J, with 8 bases in the middle. Using more than 7.5 ml of fresh peripheral blood, PBMCs were prepared.

The TCR originated in a woman aged 40 to 50 with Graves' ophthalmopathy. The chain combines TRBV16 with TRBJ1-5; D is perhaps TRBD1 (6 bases). Sequences were obtained from blood. CDR3 nucleotides: TGTGCCAGCAGCCAACGGGACATTAGCAATCAGCCCCAGCATTTT. Amino acid sequence: CASSQRDISNQPQHF.